This is a list of T cell receptor beta chains from one sample in a study of blood T cell repertoires in COVID-19. The data were produced by immunoSEQ multiplex PCR, yet TCRdb's version contains in-frame clones alone and is incomplete. The sample lists approximately 130,000 clones, roughly four fifths occurring once. The sample was peripheral blood. The origin of the receptors is a human donor in a cohort sampled during active COVID-19. Both conserved end residues are part of each CDR3.

v_call	j_call	cdr3_aa
TRBV5-4	TRBJ2-7	CASSPTGLAGTVSYEQYF
TRBV4-1	TRBJ2-7	CASSQESSLAGAYEQYF
TRBV7-8	TRBJ2-1	CASSLSSGTYNEQFF
TRBV3-1/TRBV3-2	TRBJ2-3	CASSQDTAVPGRGTDTQYF
TRBV4-1	TRBJ2-5	CASSRTTSEGSGTQYF
TRBV19	TRBJ2-7	CASSQTPAYEQYF
TRBV19	TRBJ1-5	CASRPGQPQIYQPQHF
TRBV5-6	TRBJ1-1	CASSLRTVGTVGLNTEAFF
TRBV4-1	TRBJ2-5	CASSQGPETGLAGFETQYF
TRBV7-9	TRBJ2-5	CASSLAGGKETQYF
TRBV10-2	TRBJ2-1	CASSESASGGAGLYNEQFF
TRBV19	TRBJ2-3	CASSTTRGALTDTQYF
TRBV7-2	TRBJ2-2	CASSSTSGATTGELFF
TRBV2	TRBJ1-4	CAIRPPGGNEKLFF
TRBV27	TRBJ2-3	CASSAPTSGEGDTQYF
TRBV5-1	TRBJ2-1	CASSSVTGTSNEQFF
TRBV27	TRBJ2-5	CASSLGAGGGWETQYF
TRBV11-2	TRBJ2-4	CASSLVGGGPENIQYF
TRBV7-8	TRBJ2-7	CASSRGTGSDEQYF